This is a list of T cell receptor beta chains from one sample in a study of blood T cell repertoires in COVID-19. Profiled with immunoSEQ multiplex PCR; TCRdb holds only in-frame clones, not every one. The sample shows approximately 200,000 clones, about 91% of them seen only once. Sequencing used peripheral blood. These TCRs come from a woman between 25 and 40 years old with acute or convalescent COVID-19. Each CDR3 is given with its conserved first and last residue. The D gene is left open where the match is weak. Clone size is stated in some rows and not others, as once, few, many or a class when expanded.

V gene,clone size,J gene,D gene,CDR3 length,CDR3 protein,CDR3 DNA
TRBV12-3/TRBV12-4,NA,TRBJ2-7,TRBD2,13,CASQREGRYEQYF,TGTGCCAGTCAGCGGGAGGGCCGATACGAGCAGTACTTC
TRBV19,NA,TRBJ2-2,NA,14,CASSLDRTTGELFF,TGTGCCAGTAGTCTGGACAGAACCACCGGGGAGCTGTTTTTT
TRBV15,NA,TRBJ1-5,NA,14,CATSRGGENQPQHF,TGTGCCACCAGCAGGGGGGGGGAAAATCAGCCCCAGCATTTT
TRBV2,NA,TRBJ2-3,NA,13,CASSPGITDTQYF,TGTGCCAGCTCCCCGGGGATAACAGATACGCAGTATTTT
TRBV5-4,NA,TRBJ1-1,TRBD1,20,CASSLGPGQGALTVNTEAFF,TGTGCCAGCAGCTTGGGACCGGGACAGGGGGCACTCACCGTGAATACTGAAGCTTTCTTT
TRBV28,NA,TRBJ2-7,NA,11,CASTDFYEQYF,TGTGCCAGCACCGACTTCTACGAGCAGTACTTC
TRBV6-6,NA,TRBJ2-2,NA,15,CASSLAGTNTGELFF,TGTGCCAGCAGTTTGGCCGGGACTAACACCGGGGAGCTGTTTTTT
TRBV27,NA,TRBJ1-1,NA,13,CASRWTVNTEAFF,TGTGCCAGCCGCTGGACAGTGAACACTGAAGCTTTCTTT
TRBV6-1,NA,TRBJ1-3,NA,16,CASSGGPGISGNTIYF,TGTGCCAGCAGTGGTGGACCAGGGATCTCTGGAAACACCATATATTTT
TRBV5-1,NA,TRBJ2-3,TRBD2,16,CASRAGTSGPTDTQYF,TGCGCCAGCAGAGCCGGGACTAGCGGTCCCACAGATACGCAGTATTTT
TRBV27,once,TRBJ2-1,NA,13,CASSIIGGNEQFF,TGTGCCAGCAGTATCATAGGGGGCAATGAGCAGTTCTTC
TRBV25-1,NA,TRBJ1-4,NA,14,CASSELAGGPKLFF,TGTGCCAGCAGTGAATTGGCTGGAGGCCCCAAACTGTTTTTT
TRBV14,NA,TRBJ1-3,NA,13,CATRYSSGNTIYF,TGTGCCACTCGTTATAGCTCTGGAAACACCATATATTTT
TRBV28,NA,TRBJ2-5,NA,11,CASSYSETQYF,TGTGCCAGCAGTTATAGCGAGACCCAGTACTTC
TRBV12-5,few,TRBJ2-5,NA,13,CASRRGPEETQYF,TGTGCTAGTCGGAGGGGTCCGGAAGAGACCCAGTACTTC
TRBV27,NA,TRBJ1-1,TRBD1,16,CASSYYRGTGSIEAFF,TGTGCCAGCAGTTACTACCGGGGGACAGGGAGCATTGAAGCTTTCTTT
TRBV3-1/TRBV3-2,NA,TRBJ2-3,NA,17,CASSHGRGAGITDTQYF,TGTGCCAGCAGCCATGGCCGGGGAGCCGGGATCACAGATACGCAGTATTTT
TRBV5-1,NA,TRBJ2-5,NA,14,CASSLVAGKETQYF,TGCGCCAGCAGCTTGGTAGCAGGGAAAGAGACCCAGTACTTC
TRBV28,NA,TRBJ2-7,NA,12,CASSSAGFGQYF,TGTGCCAGCAGTTCAGCCGGGTTTGGGCAGTACTTC
TRBV20-1,NA,TRBJ2-7,NA,13,CSASNVALYEQYF,TGCAGTGCTAGTAATGTAGCTCTTTACGAGCAGTACTTC
TRBV9,NA,TRBJ1-6,NA,15,CASSVGSSYNSPLHF,TGTGCCAGCAGCGTCGGGAGCTCCTATAATTCACCCCTCCACTTT
TRBV6-5,NA,TRBJ1-4,TRBD1,14,CASTRQGGYEKLFF,TGTGCCAGCACCAGACAGGGAGGATACGAAAAACTGTTTTTT
TRBV19,NA,TRBJ1-5,NA,12,CASRLSGGPQHF,TGTGCCAGCCGGCTTAGCGGGGGGCCCCAGCATTTT
TRBV11-1,NA,TRBJ2-1,NA,15,CASSTGTAGGNEQFF,TGTGCCAGCAGCACCGGGACCGCCGGGGGCAATGAGCAGTTCTTC
TRBV6-1,NA,TRBJ1-6,NA,17,CASSEASGSSYNSPLHF,TGTGCCAGCAGTGAAGCGAGCGGGAGCTCCTATAATTCACCCCTCCACTTT
TRBV7-9,NA,TRBJ2-5,NA,13,CASSGWRSETQYF,TGTGCCAGCAGCGGGTGGAGGTCTGAGACCCAGTACTTC
TRBV4-1,NA,TRBJ1-1,TRBD1,13,CASSPYSGGTAFF,TGCGCCAGCAGCCCTTACTCAGGGGGCACCGCTTTCTTT
TRBV5-1,once,TRBJ2-1,NA,14,CASSLSPATNEQFF,TGCGCCAGCAGCTTGTCCCCAGCGACCAATGAGCAGTTCTTC
TRBV3-1/TRBV3-2,NA,TRBJ2-5,NA,13,CASSQGFLVTQYF,TGTGCCAGCAGCCAAGGGTTCTTAGTAACCCAGTACTTC